The TCR beta chain described here comes from a study of shared clonotypes between healthy human individuals. Broader study findings: Naive subsets generally exceeded memory subsets in estimated richness. Clonotypes which were not shared had lower generation probabilities than clonotypes that all four donors shared. Roughly 4.6% of naive CD4 clonotypes were common to several donors.

To note about this clone: What it binds is unknown.

The V and J ends lost 2 bases and 5 bases respectively, with 10 bases between them. The CDR3 runs to 13 residues. Germline CDR1 reads SNHLY; CDR2 reads FYNNEI. Sequencing used immunoSEQ multiplex PCR; TCRdb keeps in-frame clones, though not all of them. The sample carries under 600,000 clones, about 96% recorded once. The V call is TRBV2, the J call TRBJ2-7, with D possibly TRBD2 on 5 matching bases. The receptor was isolated from a woman under 40 in good health. Source material: naive CD4+ T cells sorted from blood. The subset here: CD45RA+ positively selected. This chain's CDR3 is CASSERGYNEQYF. The CDR3 region has the DNA TGTGCCAGCAGTGAACGAGGGTACAACGAGCAGTACTTC. The whole variable domain, remainder taken from reference TRBV2 and TRBJ2-7, is EPEVTQTPSHQVTQMGQEVILRCVPISNHLYFYWYRQILGQKVEFLVSFYNNEISEKSEIFDDQFSVERPDGSNFTLKIRSTKLEDSAMYFCASSERGYNEQYFGPGTRLTVT.